This TCR beta chain was sequenced during a study of control samples from healthy donors and cancer patients. The table came from immunoSEQ multiplex PCR; TCRdb's copy has only in-frame clones and leaves some out. In the table there are about 180,000 clones, just over 90% of which are singletons. The germline V gene has CDR1 ENHRY and CDR2 SYGVKD. V was trimmed by 3 bases and J by 0 bases, leaving 15 bases between them. CDR3 length equals 17 residues. The sequenced sample was blood. The clonotype was recovered from a man aged 25-45 years in good health. V gene TRBV10-3 combines with J gene TRBJ1-3, with D possibly being TRBD1 (6 bases). CDR3 protein: CAISDTGKRHSGNTIYF. DNA of the CDR3: TGTGCCATCAGTGACACAGGGAAGCGCCACTCTGGAAACACCATATATTTT.